The T cell receptor beta chain under discussion was sequenced for a study of blood T cell repertoires in COVID-19. Across the whole study: Material from acute and convalescent COVID-19 was sourced from the United States, Italy and Spain. T cells, B-cell-depleted T cells, or PBMCs provided the cDNA or gDNA that served as material.

In the study's own analysis: From reference gene primer amplification, estimates of nucleated cell counts were derived. Sequencing used immunoSEQ multiplex PCR; TCRdb keeps in-frame clones, though not all of them. The V and J calls and clone size come from that table; D and trimming were worked out from the DNA. The sample shows about 69,000 clones, 65% to 90% of them seen only once. Germline CDR1 KGHDR, CDR2 SFDVKD. The CDR3 has 16 amino acids. Germline trimming cut 5 bases from V and 3 bases from J; bases unmatched to any gene: 9. The sample taken for sequencing was peripheral blood. V is TRBV24-1 and J is TRBJ2-1; 7 nucleotides line up with TRBD2. The TCR sequence derives from a man of 80 years or more with acute or convalescent COVID-19. CDR3 in DNA: TGTGCCACCAGTGGGTCCGGGACTACAATCTACAATGAGCAGTTCTTC. Protein sequence: CATSGSGTTIYNEQFF.